This T cell receptor beta chain appears in the sequencing data of a study of human T cells and chemical hapten exposure. Regarding time point: pre-sensitization, week 0. Treatment of the sample: therapeutic diphenylcyclopropenone sensitization with weekly scalp DPC. Original processing notes: Samples had a median of 95,638 TCRs, ranging about 23,224 to 700,000. TCRdb recomputed calls from the RACE reads with MiXCR, one row per CDR3 protein. The V and J calls, along with clone size, are taken from TCRdb and not from the paper's own processing. Among about 180,000 distinct CDR3 sequences listed, nearly 30% were seen once. CDR1 and CDR2 from the germline V gene are SGDLS and YYNGEE. Losses at the gene ends were 3 bases for V and 3 bases for J; bases not matched to a gene: 3. CDR3 length: 15 residues.

The origin of this receptor is a young woman with alopecia areata. Some clones in this sample may be carry-over from other donors' samples. This sequence joins TRBV9 and TRBJ2-1, with 10 bases lining up with TRBD2. This specimen was whole blood, taken in connection with sensitization to the hapten diphenylcyclopropenone (DPC). CDR3 bases: TGTGCCAGCAGCGCGGGACTAGCGAACTACAATGAGCAGTTCTTC. As protein: CASSAGLANYNEQFF.